This TCR beta chain is drawn from a study of T cells in localized non-small cell lung cancer. Study results and caveats: Longer overall survival associated with higher blood T cell density; shorter survival with higher adjacent-lung clonality.

Assay used: immunoSEQ multiplex PCR; TCRdb lists only in-frame clones, some missing. The sample includes approximately 52,000 clones, roughly 88% seen only once; the top ten take 15% to 20%. With regard to this clone: Its antigen is unidentified.

Per germline, CDR1 SGHTA and CDR2 FQGNSA. V lost 5 bases and J lost 3, with 14 bases in between. This CDR3 has 15 residues. Sequenced material: peripheral blood, taken before any cancer treatment. The rearrangement uses TRBV7-2 and TRBJ1-5; D not resolved. This sequence originates from a male donor at least 60 years old with stage III squamous cell lung carcinoma. The CDR3 nucleotides are TGTGCCAGCAGCCCGACTTTTGGCCCCAATCAGCCCCAGCATTTT. It specifies CASSPTFGPNQPQHF.